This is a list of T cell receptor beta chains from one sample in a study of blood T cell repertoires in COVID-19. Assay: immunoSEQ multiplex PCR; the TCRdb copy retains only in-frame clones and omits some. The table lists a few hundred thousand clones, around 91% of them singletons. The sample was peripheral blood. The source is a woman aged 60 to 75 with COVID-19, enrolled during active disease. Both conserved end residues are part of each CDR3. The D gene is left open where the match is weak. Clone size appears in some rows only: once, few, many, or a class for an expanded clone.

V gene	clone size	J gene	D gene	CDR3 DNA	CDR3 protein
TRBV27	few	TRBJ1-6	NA	TGTGCCAGCAGTTTATACGCCCCGGGGGGGGGCGATTCACCCCTCCACTTT	CASSLYAPGGGDSPLHF
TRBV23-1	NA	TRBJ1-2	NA	TGCGCCAGCCCCCCGGGCTACACCTTC	CASPPGYTF
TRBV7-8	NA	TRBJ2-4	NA	TGTGCCAGCAGCCCTCGGGGAAACATTCAGTACTTC	CASSPRGNIQYF
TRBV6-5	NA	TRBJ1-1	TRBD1	TGTGCCAGCAGGGGGACAGGTGTTAACACTGAAGCTTTCTTT	CASRGTGVNTEAFF
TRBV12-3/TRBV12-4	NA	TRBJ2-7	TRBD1	TGTGCCACCCAGCGGACAGGGTTGTACGAGCAGTACTTC	CATQRTGLYEQYF
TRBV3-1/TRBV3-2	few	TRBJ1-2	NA	TGTGCCAGCAGCCAAGATCCAGGGAGGAACTATGGCTACACCTTC	CASSQDPGRNYGYTF
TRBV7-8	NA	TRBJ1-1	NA	TGTGCCAGCAGCTTGAACCGACGGGATGAAGCTTTCTTT	CASSLNRRDEAFF
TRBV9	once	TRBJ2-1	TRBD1	TGTGCCAGCAGCTCCAGACAGGGACCGACTGAGCAGTTCTTC	CASSSRQGPTEQFF
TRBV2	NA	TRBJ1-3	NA	TGTGCCAGCAGCCTTCTTCAGGGTGGCGGAAACACCATATATTTT	CASSLLQGGGNTIYF
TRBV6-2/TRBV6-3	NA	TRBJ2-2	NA	TGTGCCAGCAGTCTACTCACGAACACCGGGGAGCTGTTTTTT	CASSLLTNTGELFF
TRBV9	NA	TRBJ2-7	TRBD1	TGTGCCAGCAGCCCACCGGACGGGACAGGCCTATACGAGCAGTACTTC	CASSPPDGTGLYEQYF
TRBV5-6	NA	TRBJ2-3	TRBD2	TGTGCCAGCAGCTACCGGACTAGCGGGGGCACAGATACGCAGTATTTT	CASSYRTSGGTDTQYF
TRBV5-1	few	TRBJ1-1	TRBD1	TGCGCCAGCAGTCGACAGGGGAACACTGAAGCTTTCTTT	CASSRQGNTEAFF
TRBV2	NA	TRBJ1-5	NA	TGTGCCAGCAGCTTGGAGAATCAGCCCCAGCATTTT	CASSLENQPQHF
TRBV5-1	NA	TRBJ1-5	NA	TGCGCCAGCAGCTTGACAGGGTTTGGCAATCAGCCCCAGCATTTT	CASSLTGFGNQPQHF
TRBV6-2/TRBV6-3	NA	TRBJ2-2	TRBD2	TGTGCCAGCAGTGGACTAGCGGGGGGCCCGGGAACCGGGGAGCTGTTTTTT	CASSGLAGGPGTGELFF
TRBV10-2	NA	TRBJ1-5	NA	TGCGCCAGCACGGGAGCGTATATAGGGCCCGTACGGGGGGCCAATCAGCCCCAGCATTTT	CASTGAYIGPVRGANQPQHF
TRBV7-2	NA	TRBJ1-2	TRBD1	TGTGCCAGCAGCTTAATGGGGACAGGGGTCTACGGCTACACCTTC	CASSLMGTGVYGYTF
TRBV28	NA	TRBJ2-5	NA	TGTGCCAGCAGTATTACAGGCCAAGAGACCCAGTACTTC	CASSITGQETQYF
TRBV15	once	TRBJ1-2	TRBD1	TGTGCCACCAGCTCTTCACAGGGGGCAGACTATGGCTACACCTTC	CATSSSQGADYGYTF
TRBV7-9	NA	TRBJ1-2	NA	TGTGCCAGCAGCCCGACCGCCCAGGGGCCTAACTATGGCTACACCTTC	CASSPTAQGPNYGYTF
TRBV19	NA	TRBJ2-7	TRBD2	TGTGCCAGTAGTATAAGAGCGGGGCCTTACGAGCAGTACTTC	CASSIRAGPYEQYF
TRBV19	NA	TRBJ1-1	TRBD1	TGTGCCAGTAGCTTAACCACAGGGGGCGTCATGAACACTGAAGCTTTCTTT	CASSLTTGGVMNTEAFF
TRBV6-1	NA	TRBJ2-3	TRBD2	TGTGCCAGCAGTGAAAGGGGGACTAGCGGGGTAGATACGCAGTATTTT	CASSERGTSGVDTQYF
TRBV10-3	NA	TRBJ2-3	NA	TGTGCCATCAGTGACCCCTGGGCTAGCGCGGATACGCAGTATTTT	CAISDPWASADTQYF
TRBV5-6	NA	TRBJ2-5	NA	TGTGCCAGCAGCCCCCCGGCAGGTGGAGAGACCCAGTACTTC	CASSPPAGGETQYF
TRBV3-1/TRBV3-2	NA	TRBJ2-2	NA	TGTGCCAGCAGCCATCGGAGGAACACCGGGGAGCTGTTTTTT	CASSHRRNTGELFF
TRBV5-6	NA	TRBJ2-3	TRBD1	TGTGCCAGCAGCTCCGACAGGGTTGGGGATACGCAGTATTTT	CASSSDRVGDTQYF
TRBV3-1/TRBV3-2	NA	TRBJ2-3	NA	TGTGCCAGCAGCCCAGCTCTAGGTATCAGCGTGGTTGATACGCAGTATTTT	CASSPALGISVVDTQYF
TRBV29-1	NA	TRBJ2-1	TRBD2	TGCAGCGTTGAGCGGGGGGACCAACCCTTTGGGGATGAGCAGTTCTTC	CSVERGDQPFGDEQFF
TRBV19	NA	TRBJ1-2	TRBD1	TGTGCCAGCAGATCCGACAGGGGTTGGGATGGCTACACCTTC	CASRSDRGWDGYTF
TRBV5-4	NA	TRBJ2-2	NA	TGTGCCAGCAGCCTAGAAACAGGGTTCCTGGCCGGGGAGCTGTTTTTT	CASSLETGFLAGELFF
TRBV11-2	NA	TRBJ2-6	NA	TGTGCCAGCAGCTTAGATCTCGTAATCTCTGGGGCCAACGTCCTGACTTTC	CASSLDLVISGANVLTF
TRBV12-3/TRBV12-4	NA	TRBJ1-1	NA	TGTGCCAGTAGTAGGACTTCGGACACTGAAGCTTTCTTT	CASSRTSDTEAFF
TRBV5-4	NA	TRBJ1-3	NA	TGTGCCAGCAGTCACCGGGACTCTGGAAACACCATATATTTT	CASSHRDSGNTIYF
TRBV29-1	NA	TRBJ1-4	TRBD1	TGCAGCGCTGGGACAGGGGGTGAAAAACTGTTTTTT	CSAGTGGEKLFF